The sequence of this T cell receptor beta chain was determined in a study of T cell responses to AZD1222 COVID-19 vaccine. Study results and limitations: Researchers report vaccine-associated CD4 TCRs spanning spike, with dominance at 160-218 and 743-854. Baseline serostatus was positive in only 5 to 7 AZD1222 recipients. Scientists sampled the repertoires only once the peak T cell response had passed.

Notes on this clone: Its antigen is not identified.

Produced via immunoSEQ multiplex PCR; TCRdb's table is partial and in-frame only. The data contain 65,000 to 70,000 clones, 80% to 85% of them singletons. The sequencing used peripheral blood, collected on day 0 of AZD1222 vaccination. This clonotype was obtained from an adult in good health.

The CDR3 nucleotides are TGTGCCAGCAGTCGGCGGAATTCACCCCTCCACTTT. The encoded protein is CASSRRNSPLHF. The chain joins TRBV6-5 to TRBJ1-6; D unclear. The CDR3 is 12 residues long. V dropped 5 bases and J dropped 7 bases, with 6 bases sitting between them. Germline V gene data show CDR1 as MNHEY and CDR2 as SVGAGI.